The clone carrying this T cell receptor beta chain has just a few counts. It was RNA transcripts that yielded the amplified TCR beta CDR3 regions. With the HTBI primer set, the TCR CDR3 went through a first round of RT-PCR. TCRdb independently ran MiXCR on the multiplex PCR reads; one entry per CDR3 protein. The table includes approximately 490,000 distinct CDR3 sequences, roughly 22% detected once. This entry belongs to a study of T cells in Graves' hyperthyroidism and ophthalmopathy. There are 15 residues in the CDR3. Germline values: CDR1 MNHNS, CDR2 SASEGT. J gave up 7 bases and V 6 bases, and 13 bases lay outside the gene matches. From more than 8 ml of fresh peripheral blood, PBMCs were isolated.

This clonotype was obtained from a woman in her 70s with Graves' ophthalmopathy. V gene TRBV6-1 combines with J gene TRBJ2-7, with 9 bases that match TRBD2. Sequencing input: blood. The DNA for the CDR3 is TGTGCCAGCAGGCCCCCTAGCGGGACCTCTTGGGAGCAGTACTTC. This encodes CASRPPSGTSWEQYF.